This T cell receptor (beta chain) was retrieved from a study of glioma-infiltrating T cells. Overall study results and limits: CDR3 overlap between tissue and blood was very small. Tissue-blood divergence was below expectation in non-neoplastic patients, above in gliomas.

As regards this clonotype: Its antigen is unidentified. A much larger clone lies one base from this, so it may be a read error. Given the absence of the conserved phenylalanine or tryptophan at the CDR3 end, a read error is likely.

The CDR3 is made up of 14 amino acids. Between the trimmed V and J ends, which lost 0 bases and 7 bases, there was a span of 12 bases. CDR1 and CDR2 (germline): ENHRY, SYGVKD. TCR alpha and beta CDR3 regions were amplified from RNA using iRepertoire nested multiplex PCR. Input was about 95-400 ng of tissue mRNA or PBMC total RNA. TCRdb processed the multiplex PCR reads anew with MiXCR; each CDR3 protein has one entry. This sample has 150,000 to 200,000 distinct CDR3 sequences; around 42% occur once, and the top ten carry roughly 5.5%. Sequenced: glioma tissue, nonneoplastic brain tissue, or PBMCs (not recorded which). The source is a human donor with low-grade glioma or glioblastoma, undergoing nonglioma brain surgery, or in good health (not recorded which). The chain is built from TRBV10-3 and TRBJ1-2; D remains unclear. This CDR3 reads CAISESALEAGYTL. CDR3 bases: TGTGCCATCAGTGAGTCGGCCCTCGAGGCTGGCTACACCCTC.